This T cell receptor (beta chain) was sequenced for a study of vaccination effects on CD4 cells after COVID-19. Germline CDR1 is SNHLY and CDR2 is FYNNEI. The ends lost 5 bases at V and 4 bases at J; junction bases unmatched: 8. CDR3 length: 15 residues. On this clone: Its antigen is still unknown.

Upon completion of about 10 days in culture, CD4+ T cells were isolated. Clones were sequenced by immunoSEQ multiplex PCR, and TCRdb holds only the in-frame ones, with some missing. The sample has 50,000 to 75,000 clones, 60% to 85% seen once. Sequenced material: CD4+ T cells from PBMCs cultured without peptide, taken before COVID-19 vaccination. This receptor was obtained from a human donor who received a COVID-19 vaccine. The chain combines TRBV2 with TRBJ1-3; TRBD1 agrees at 7 bases. CDR3 nucleotide sequence: TGTGCCAGCAGTATGACGCAGGGGGTGGGAAACACCATATATTTT. It is translated as CASSMTQGVGNTIYF.